These 18 T cell receptor beta chains were sequenced from one sample in a study of Ad26.COV2.S vaccination and SARS-CoV-2 variants. TCRdb's copy holds only in-frame clones and misses some; the assay was immunoSEQ multiplex PCR. The table records 440,000 or so clones, less than 95% of them present only once. Treatment: some 20 received Ad26.COV2.S at low or high dose, single or two shots; about 5 received placebo; per-sample allocation not given. The samples were gathered on day 63 after the first injection of vaccine or placebo. Sequences were derived from peripheral blood, sampled in a trial of Ad26.COV2.S vaccine versus placebo. These receptors originate from a person between 18 and 65 years old who received the Ad26.COV2.S COVID-19 vaccine or a placebo.

The chain employs TRBV6-5 and TRBJ2-5; D remains unclear. This CDR3 is built from 14 residues. CDR1 is MNHEY, CDR2 SVGAGI, per germline. V dropped 2 bases and J dropped 5 bases, with 12 bases sitting between them. CDR3 in DNA: TGTGCCAGCAGTTACCGGATCAATGGGGAGACCCAGTACTTC. Its translation is CASSYRINGETQYF.

The chain couples TRBV7-2 to TRBJ2-7; 8 bases are shared with TRBD2. The germline V gene has CDR1 SGHTA and CDR2 FQGNSA. The CDR3 has 14 amino acids. The V gene end was trimmed by 5 bases and the J gene end by 4 bases; junction bases not matched to a gene: 7. CDR3 amino acids: CASSTSGTRYEQYF. The CDR3 coding sequence is TGTGCCAGCAGCACCTCCGGGACTAGGTACGAGCAGTACTTC.

The sample holds one count of this clone. The gene calls are TRBV7-3 and TRBJ2-1; TRBD1 might be the D (5 bases). Germline-derived CDR1 and CDR2 are SGHTA and FQGTGA. Trimming cost V 4 bases and J 9 bases, with 10 bases left between them. This CDR3 comprises 12 residues. CDR3 amino acids: CASSSGSLEQFF. The CDR3 bases are TGTGCCAGCAGCTCAGGGTCTCTTGAGCAGTTCTTC.

The genes are TRBV2 and TRBJ2-3, with 12 bases fitting TRBD2. This CDR3 is 16 amino acids long. The junction had 6 bases not matched to a gene; V was cut back by 6 bases and J by 2 bases. CDR1 is SNHLY and CDR2 is FYNNEI in the germline V gene. This chain's CDR3 is CASSASSGRATDTQYF. The DNA for the CDR3 is TGTGCCAGCAGCGCCTCTAGCGGGAGGGCCACAGATACGCAGTATTTT.

This rearrangement joins TRBV11-3 to TRBJ2-1; D is undetermined. Germline CDR1 and CDR2: SGHNT and YENEEA. This CDR3 contains 16 residues. The V gene lost 1 base and the J gene lost 9 bases, with 19 bases spanning the gap. The CDR3 loop is CASSLVSPPLETEQFF. CDR3 nucleotides: TGTGCCAGCAGCTTAGTCTCACCCCCCCTGGAGACTGAGCAGTTCTTC.

This rearrangement joins TRBV6-2 or TRBV6-3 to TRBJ2-7; weak D call: TRBD1 (6 bases). Looked up from germline, CDR1 is MNHEY and CDR2 is SVGEGT. V was shortened by 0 bases and J by 6 bases, with 15 bases between the two germline ends. This CDR3 is 15 amino acids long. In nucleotides, the CDR3 is TGTGCCAGCAGTTACTCCAGACAGGTCCAGGGCGAGCAGTACTTC. Its protein product is CASSYSRQVQGEQYF.

The CDR3, as DNA: TGTGCCACCAGCAATAGTAAAATACCGGGACGGCATAATTCACCCCTCCACTTT. As protein: CATSNSKIPGRHNSPLHF. The chain carries TRBV15 and TRBJ1-6; weak D call: TRBD1 (5 bases). Trimming removed 4 bases from V and 5 bases from J, with 21 bases in between. CDR1 and CDR2 from the germline V gene are LNHNV and YYDKDF (reference sequence). The CDR3 is 18 residues long.

The V and J genes are TRBV11-2 and TRBJ1-3; no reliable D call. The CDR3 runs to 15 residues. Germline V gene data show CDR1 as SGHAT and CDR2 as FQNNGV. Trimming removed 2 bases at V and 8 bases at J, with 16 bases between. CDR3 region: CASSLNLMDRDTIYF. The CDR3 DNA reads TGTGCCAGCAGCTTAAATCTCATGGACCGGGACACCATATATTTT.

This chain uses TRBV5-1 with TRBJ2-7, with D perhaps TRBD2 (6 bases). Germline loops: CDR1 SGHRS, CDR2 YFSETQ. V gave up 0 bases and J gave up 1 base, with 11 bases separating them. The CDR3 is made up of 15 amino acids. The CDR3: CASSLGDAGSYEQYF. DNA of the CDR3: TGCGCCAGCAGCTTGGGGGATGCGGGGTCCTACGAGCAGTACTTC.

The chain combines TRBV24-1 with TRBJ1-2, with D tentatively TRBD1 (6 bases). Trimming took 7 bases from V and 6 from J, leaving 17 bases between them. There are 14 residues in the CDR3. Germline-derived CDR1 and CDR2 are KGHDR and SFDVKD. The CDR3 sequence: CATRGTRGADGYTF. CDR3 bases: TGTGCCACCAGGGGGACGAGGGGGGCTGATGGCTACACCTTC.

The chain couples TRBV28 to TRBJ2-1; D might be TRBD2 (6 bases). Germline V gene sequence: CDR1 MDHEN, CDR2 SYDVKM. This CDR3 has 18 amino acids. The V end was cut by 9 bases, the J end by 0 bases, with 24 bases between. CDR3 DNA: TGTGCCAGTAACCCTGTGGGGGGACGTGGGGGCTCCTACAATGAGCAGTTCTTC. This sequence encodes CASNPVGGRGGSYNEQFF.

The chain couples TRBV2 to TRBJ2-7; 9 nucleotides match TRBD2. J gave up 6 bases and V 4 bases, and 1 base lay outside the gene matches. The CDR3 contains 12 residues. Germline values: CDR1 SNHLY, CDR2 FYNNEI. CDR3 sequence reads: CASSGSGGEQYF. CDR3 coding DNA: TGTGCCAGCAGTGGTAGCGGGGGCGAGCAGTACTTC.

The gene calls are TRBV30 and TRBJ2-5; D gene uncertain. The ends were cut back, 5 bases at V and 4 bases at J, with 5 bases in the middle. Germline CDR1 reads GTSNPN; CDR2 reads SVGIG (reference sequence). The CDR3 extends over 10 amino acids. CDR3 loop: CAWESETQYF. The CDR3 coding sequence is TGTGCCTGGGAATCAGAGACCCAGTACTTC.

CDR3 in amino acids: CASQTGEESPLHF. CDR3 coding DNA: TGTGCCAGTCAGACAGGGGAGGAGTCACCCCTCCACTTT. J is TRBJ1-6 and V is TRBV2, with 8 bases fitting TRBD1. This CDR3 is built from 13 residues. V gave up 9 bases and J gave up 10 bases; unmatched junction bases: 8. Germline V gene data show CDR1 as SNHLY and CDR2 as FYNNEI. The entire variable domain, with the rest obtained from reference TRBV2 and TRBJ1-6, is as follows: EPEVTQTPSHQVTQMGQEVILRCVPISNHLYFYWYRQILGQKVEFLVSFYNNEISEKSEIFDDQFSVERPDGSNFTLKIRSTKLEDSAMYFCASQTGEESPLHFGNGTRLTVT.

The sample holds one count of this clone. The chain recombines TRBV7-6 with TRBJ2-1, with 7 nucleotides matching TRBD1. The germline gives CDR1 SGHVS, CDR2 FNYEAQ. The length of the CDR3 is 15 residues. Unmatched junction bases numbered 11, after V lost 5 bases and J lost 7 bases. CDR3 in DNA: TGTGCCAGCAGCCGGGACAGTGATCTAGGGAATGAGCAGTTCTTC. Residues: CASSRDSDLGNEQFF.

This chain joins TRBV7-2 and TRBJ2-1; D gene ambiguous. This CDR3 is built from 14 residues. Germline CDR1 is SGHTA and CDR2 is FQGNSA. Trimming took 0 bases from V and 8 from J, leaving 11 bases between them. The CDR3 DNA reads TGTGCCAGCAGCTTAGCCCTCGACAAGCATGAGCAGTTCTTC. It translates to CASSLALDKHEQFF.

This chain uses TRBV29-1 with TRBJ2-1; 8 positions agree with TRBD2. CDR3 length equals 13 residues. Losses at the gene ends were 4 bases for V and 5 bases for J; bases not matched to a gene: 4. The V gene's germline CDR1 is SQVTM and CDR2 ANQGSEA. CDR3 sequence reads: CSVGTSGNNEQFF. CDR3 nucleotide sequence: TGCAGCGTTGGTACTAGCGGAAACAATGAGCAGTTCTTC.

This clone was detected once. This chain joins TRBV5-6 and TRBJ1-2; no clear D. V was shortened by 0 bases and J by 6 bases, with 12 bases between the two germline ends. The CDR3 has 14 residues. Per the germline V gene, CDR1 is SGHDT and CDR2 is YYEEEE. The CDR3 spells CASSLGKWVNGYTF. The CDR3 nucleotides are TGTGCCAGCAGCTTGGGGAAATGGGTAAATGGCTACACCTTC. Full variable domain (outside the CDR3, taken from reference TRBV5-6 and TRBJ1-2): DAGVTQSPTHLIKTRGQQVTLRCSPKSGHDTVSWYQQALGQGPQFIFQYYEEEERQRGNFPDRFSGHQFPNYSSELNVNALLLGDSALYLCASSLGKWVNGYTFGSGTRLTVV.